This TCR beta chain was obtained from a study of tumor-infiltrating lymphocytes in localized non-small cell lung cancer. CDR3 length equals 13 residues. Germline CDR1 is LNHDA and CDR2 is SQIVND (reference sequence). V lost 10 bases, J lost 2 bases, and 6 bases stayed unmatched. As regards this clone: As yet, its antigen is unknown.

Findings and limits, study-wide: Tumor T-cell fraction from TCR sequencing was not associated with recurrence-free survival (p = 0.61).

Measured with immunoSEQ multiplex PCR; TCRdb has only the in-frame clones, and not every one. The data hold about 18,000 clones, with roughly 73% observed a single time. The rearrangement uses TRBV19 and TRBJ1-2, with TRBD1 identical over 8 bases. The source of this sequence is a human donor with non-small cell lung cancer. Sequencing was performed on lung tumor tissue. The CDR3: CATTTGANYGYTF. The DNA for the CDR3 is TGTGCCACAACGACAGGGGCCAACTATGGCTACACCTTC.